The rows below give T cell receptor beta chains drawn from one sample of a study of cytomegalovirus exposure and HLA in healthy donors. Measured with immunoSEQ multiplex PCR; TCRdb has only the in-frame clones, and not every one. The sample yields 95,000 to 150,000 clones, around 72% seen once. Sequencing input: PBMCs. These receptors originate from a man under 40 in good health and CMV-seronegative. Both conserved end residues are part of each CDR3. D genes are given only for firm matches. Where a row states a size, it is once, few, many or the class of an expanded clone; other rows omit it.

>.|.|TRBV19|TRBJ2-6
CASSTGAGANVLTF
TGTGCCAGTAGTACTGGAGCTGGGGCCAACGTCCTGACTTTC
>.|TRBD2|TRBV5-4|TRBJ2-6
CASRGAGANVLTF
TGTGCCAGCCGGGGGGCTGGGGCCAACGTCCTGACTTTC
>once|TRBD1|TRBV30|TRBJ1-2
CAWNFGTGAPLDGYTF
TGTGCCTGGAATTTCGGGACAGGGGCACCTTTAGATGGCTACACCTTC
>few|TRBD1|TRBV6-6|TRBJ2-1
CASSPGTGENEQFF
TGTGCCAGCAGTCCTGGGACAGGGGAGAATGAGCAGTTCTTC
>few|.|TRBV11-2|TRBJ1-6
CASSFRGRNSPLHF
TGTGCCAGCAGCTTTCGGGGAAGGAATTCACCCCTCCACTTT
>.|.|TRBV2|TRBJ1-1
CASQIWGDTEAFF
TGTGCCAGCCAAATATGGGGAGACACTGAAGCTTTCTTT
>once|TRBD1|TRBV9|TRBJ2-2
CASSARRGPNTGELFF
TGTGCCAGCAGCGCTCGCAGGGGGCCGAACACCGGGGAGCTGTTTTTT
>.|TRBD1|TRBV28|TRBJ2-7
CASSLGGAGGLYEQYF
TGTGCCAGCAGTTTAGGGGGAGCAGGGGGCCTCTACGAGCAGTACTTC
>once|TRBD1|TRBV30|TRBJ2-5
CAWSIQGQLKETQYF
TGTGCCTGGAGTATACAGGGACAGCTTAAAGAGACCCAGTACTTC
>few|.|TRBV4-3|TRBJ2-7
CASSQDFGVGYEQYF
TGCGCCAGCAGCCAAGATTTCGGGGTCGGCTACGAGCAGTACTTC
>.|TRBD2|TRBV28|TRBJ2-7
CASSLPGGTYEQYF
TGTGCCAGCAGTTTGCCCGGGGGGACCTACGAGCAGTACTTC
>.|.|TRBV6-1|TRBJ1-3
CASSPDRSVNTIYF
TGTGCCAGCAGTCCGGACAGATCAGTGAACACCATATATTTT
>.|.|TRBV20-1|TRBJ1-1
CSAIDRSGFF
TGCAGTGCAATAGACCGGTCGGGTTTCTTT
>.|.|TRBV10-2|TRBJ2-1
CASSVLGRYEQFF
TGCGCCAGCAGTGTCCTGGGGAGGTATGAGCAGTTCTTC
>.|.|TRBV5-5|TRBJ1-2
CATKTEPLYYGYTF
TGTGCCACCAAGACAGAGCCCCTTTACTATGGCTACACCTTC
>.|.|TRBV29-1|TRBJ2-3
CSVLDTDTQYF
TGCAGCGTGCTAGACACAGATACGCAGTATTTT
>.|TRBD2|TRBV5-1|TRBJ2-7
CASSATSGGYEQYF
TGCGCCAGCAGCGCAACTAGCGGGGGCTACGAGCAGTACTTC
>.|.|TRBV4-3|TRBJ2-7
CASSQGRTYEQYF
TGCGCCAGCAGCCAAGGGCGGACCTACGAGCAGTACTTC
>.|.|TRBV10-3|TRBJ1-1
CAISEGVRRGRGTEAFF
TGTGCCATCAGTGAGGGAGTTAGGAGAGGGAGGGGCACTGAAGCTTTCTTT
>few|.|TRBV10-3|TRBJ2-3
CAIGDPAGDTQYF
TGTGCCATCGGGGATCCGGCGGGAGATACGCAGTATTTT
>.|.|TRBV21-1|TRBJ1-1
CASRMALNTEAFF
TGTGCCAGCAGAATGGCATTGAACACTGAAGCTTTCTTT
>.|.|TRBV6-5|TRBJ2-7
CASSYSIGERVNEQYF
TGTGCCAGCAGTTACTCGATTGGAGAGCGGGTTAACGAGCAGTACTTC
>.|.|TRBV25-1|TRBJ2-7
CASRLTNYEQYF
TGTGCCAGCAGACTCACTAACTACGAGCAGTACTTC
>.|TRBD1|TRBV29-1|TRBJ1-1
CSVDAAGGSSTEAFF
TGCAGCGTTGATGCGGCAGGGGGCTCAAGCACTGAAGCTTTCTTT
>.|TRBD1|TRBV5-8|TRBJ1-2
CASHDRQGRDYGYTF
TGTGCCAGCCACGACCGACAGGGTAGGGACTATGGCTACACCTTC
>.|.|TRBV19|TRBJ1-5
CASRGKVNQPQHF
TGTGCCAGCAGGGGTAAGGTCAATCAGCCCCAGCATTTT